The sequence of this TCR beta chain was determined in a study of cytomegalovirus exposure and HLA in healthy donors. Study background: Among the 398 donors who were genotyped, 70% to 90% fell in the genetic ancestry cluster that is associated with self-reported Caucasian donors. Study observations and caveats: In a later analysis, about 17,000 TCR beta sequences were associated with HLA alleles at 0.05 false discovery rate. Sequencing likely caused a cluster of highly shared sequence variants. Cytomegalovirus association was assigned to about 150 TCR beta chains.

CDR3 length: 20 amino acids. J was trimmed by 1 base and V by 2 bases; bases with no gene match: 16. CDR1 is SGHRS, CDR2 YFSETQ, per germline. The PCR used 60 Vbeta and 13 Jbeta primers. The repertoire was sequenced with immunoSEQ multiplex PCR; TCRdb's copy has only in-frame clones and lacks some. The sample lists roughly 120,000 clones, about 86% occurring once. Regarding this clone: Its antigen is unknown.

The material sequenced was PBMCs. This TCR derives from a woman in her thirties or forties in good health and CMV-seronegative. This chain uses TRBV5-1 with TRBJ2-3; 10 bases are a match to TRBD2. The CDR3 DNA reads TGCGCCAGCAGCTTACTTCTGGCAGCTAGCGGGAGTGGGGGCACAGATACGCAGTATTTT. Translation gives CASSLLLAASGSGGTDTQYF.